These 3 T cell receptor beta chains were sequenced from one sample in a study of OX40 agonist ivuxolimab in advanced cancers. The library relied on the immunoSEQ multiplex PCR assay. As stored in TCRdb, this immuneACCESS dataset retains in-frame rearrangements with V and J assigned. A fraction of the clones does not appear; measured against another copy, unresolved V genes explain less than half of the discrepancy, and the remainder lacks a known reason. The sample includes about 59,000 clones, with 87% observed a single time. In total, the top ten clones hold 5.2% of the sample. This sample comprised CD4+ or CD8+ T cells sorted from blood, obtained in a trial of the OX40 agonist ivuxolimab. The receptors here all came from an adult with an advanced solid tumor such as melanoma, head and neck, liver or kidney cancer.

This clone was observed a handful of times. V and J are TRBV7-6 and TRBJ1-2; TRBD1 is a possible D gene (5 bases). The germline V gene encodes CDR1 SGHVS and CDR2 FNYEAQ. The CDR3 spans 11 residues. The V end was cut by 11 bases, the J end by 7 bases, with 14 bases between. For the CDR3, the DNA is TGTGCCGGAGGGGAGGTCGGTGGCTACACCTTC. This translates into CAGGEVGGYTF.

The V call is TRBV7-2, the J call TRBJ2-7, with D tentatively TRBD2 (7 bases). Per germline, CDR1 SGHTA and CDR2 FQGNSA. The CDR3 sequence is 16 residues long. Trimming pared 2 bases from V and 3 bases from J, leaving 17 bases between. DNA of the CDR3: TGTGCCAGCAGCTTACTAGCGACAGGCGGGGGCTACGAGCAGTACTTC. Translating it yields CASSLLATGGGYEQYF.

This chain connects TRBV7-4 to TRBJ1-4; D is uncertain. Trimming removed 5 bases at V and 9 bases at J, with 19 bases between. This CDR3 has 15 amino acids. Germline-derived CDR1 and CDR2 are SGHVT and SQSDAQ. The DNA for the CDR3 is TGTGCCAGCAGCGACCCCCCCCTAATGAATCAAAAACTGTTTTTT. It specifies CASSDPPLMNQKLFF. Variable domain in full (rest from reference TRBV7-4 and TRBJ1-4): GAGVSQSPRYKVAKRGRDVALRCDSISGHVTLYWYRQTLGQGSEVLTYSQSDAQRDKSGRPSGRFSAERPERSVSTLKIQRTEQGDSAVYLCASSDPPLMNQKLFFGSGTQLSVL.